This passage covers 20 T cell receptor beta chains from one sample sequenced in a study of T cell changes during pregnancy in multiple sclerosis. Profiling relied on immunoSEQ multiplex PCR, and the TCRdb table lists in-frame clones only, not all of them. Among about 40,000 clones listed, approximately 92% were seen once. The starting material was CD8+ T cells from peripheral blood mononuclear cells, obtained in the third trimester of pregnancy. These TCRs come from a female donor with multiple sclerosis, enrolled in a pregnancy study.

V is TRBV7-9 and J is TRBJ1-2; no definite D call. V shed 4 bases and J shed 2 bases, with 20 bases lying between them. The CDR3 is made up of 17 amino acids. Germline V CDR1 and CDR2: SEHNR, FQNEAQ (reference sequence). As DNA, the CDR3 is TGTGCCAGCAGCTCTATATCGGGATCCCCAGAGAACTATGGCTACACCTTC. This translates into CASSSISGSPENYGYTF.

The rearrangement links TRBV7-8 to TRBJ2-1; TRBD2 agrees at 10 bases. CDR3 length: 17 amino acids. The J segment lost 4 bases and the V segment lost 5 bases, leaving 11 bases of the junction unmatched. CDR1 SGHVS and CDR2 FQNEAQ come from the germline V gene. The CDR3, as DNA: TGTGCCAGCAGCCTATATAGCGGGAGGCTTGAATACAATGAGCAGTTCTTC. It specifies CASSLYSGRLEYNEQFF.

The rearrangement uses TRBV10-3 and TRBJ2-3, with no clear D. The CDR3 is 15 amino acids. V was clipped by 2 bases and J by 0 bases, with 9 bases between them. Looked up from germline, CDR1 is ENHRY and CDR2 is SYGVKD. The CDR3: CAISEAGTSTDTQYF. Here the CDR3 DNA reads TGTGCCATCAGTGAGGCCGGTACTAGCACAGATACGCAGTATTTT.

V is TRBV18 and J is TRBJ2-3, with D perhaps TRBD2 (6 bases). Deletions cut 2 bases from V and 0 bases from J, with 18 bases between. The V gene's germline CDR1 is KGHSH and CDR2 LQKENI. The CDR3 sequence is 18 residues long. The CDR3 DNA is TGTGCCAGCTCACCAACCCATTATAGCGGTACTAGCACAGATACGCAGTATTTT. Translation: CASSPTHYSGTSTDTQYF.

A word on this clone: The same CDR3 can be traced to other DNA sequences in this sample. The CDR3 sequence: CASSQGRDRGGYEQYF. As DNA, the CDR3 is TGCGCCAGCAGCCAAGGCCGGGACAGGGGCGGGTACGAGCAGTACTTC. The chain joins TRBV4-3 to TRBJ2-7; 10 nucleotides match TRBD1. The CDR3 contains 16 residues. Germline lookup yields CDR1 LGHNA and CDR2 YSLEER. The trim removed 1 base at V and 4 bases at J, leaving 7 bases unmatched.

The CDR3 is CATNPTGTNTEAFF. The CDR3 DNA follows: TGTGCCACCAATCCGACAGGGACGAACACTGAAGCTTTCTTT. This chain connects TRBV19 to TRBJ1-1, with 7 bases identical to TRBD1. Per the germline V gene, CDR1 is LNHDA and CDR2 is SQIVND (reference sequence). Losses at the gene ends were 10 bases for V and 1 base for J; bases not matched to a gene: 9. The CDR3 totals 14 residues.

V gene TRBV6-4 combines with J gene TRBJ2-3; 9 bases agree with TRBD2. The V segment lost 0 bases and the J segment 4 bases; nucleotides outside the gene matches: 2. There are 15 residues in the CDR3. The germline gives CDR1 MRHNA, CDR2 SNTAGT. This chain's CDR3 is CASSDSGGGADTQYF. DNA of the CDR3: TGTGCCAGCAGTGACTCTGGCGGGGGGGCAGATACGCAGTATTTT.

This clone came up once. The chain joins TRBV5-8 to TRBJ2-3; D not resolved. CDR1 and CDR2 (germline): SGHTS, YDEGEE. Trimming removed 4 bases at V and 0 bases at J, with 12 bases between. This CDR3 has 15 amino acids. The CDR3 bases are TGTGCCAGCAGCCACGAAAGAGATAGCACAGATACGCAGTATTTT. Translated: CASSHERDSTDTQYF.

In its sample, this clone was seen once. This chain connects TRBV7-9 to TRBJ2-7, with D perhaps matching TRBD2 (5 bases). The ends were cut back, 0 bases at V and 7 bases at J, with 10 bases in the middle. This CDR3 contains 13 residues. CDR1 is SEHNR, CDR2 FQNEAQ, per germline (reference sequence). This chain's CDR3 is CASSLARADEQYF. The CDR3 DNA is TGTGCCAGCAGCTTAGCGCGGGCGGATGAGCAGTACTTC.

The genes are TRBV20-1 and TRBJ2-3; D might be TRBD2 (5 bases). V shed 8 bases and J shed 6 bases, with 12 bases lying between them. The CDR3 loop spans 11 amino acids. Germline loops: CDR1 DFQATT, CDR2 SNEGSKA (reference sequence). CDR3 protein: CSPGVGDTQYF. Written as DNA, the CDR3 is TGCAGTCCCGGGGTTGGGGATACGCAGTATTTT.

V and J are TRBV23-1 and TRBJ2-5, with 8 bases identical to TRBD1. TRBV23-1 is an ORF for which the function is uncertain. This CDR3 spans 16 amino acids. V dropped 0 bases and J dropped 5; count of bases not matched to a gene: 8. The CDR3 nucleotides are TGCGCCAGCAGTCAATCTTGGCAGGGGGCAGGGGAGACCCAGTACTTC. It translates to CASSQSWQGAGETQYF.

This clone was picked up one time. The CDR3 sequence is CASSQAGTGSSGANVLTF. Written as DNA, the CDR3 is TGCGCCAGCAGCCAAGCCGGGACAGGAAGCTCTGGGGCCAACGTCCTGACTTTC. The V and J genes are TRBV4-3 and TRBJ2-6, with TRBD1 matching over 8 bases. Germline CDR1 LGHNA, CDR2 YSLEER. The V and J ends lost 1 base and 0 bases, in that order; junction bases with no gene match: 5. The CDR3 runs to 18 residues.

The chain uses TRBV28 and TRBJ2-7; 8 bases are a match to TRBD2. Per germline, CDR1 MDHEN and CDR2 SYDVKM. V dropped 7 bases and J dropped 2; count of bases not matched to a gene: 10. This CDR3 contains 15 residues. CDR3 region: CASTTAGVAPYEQYF. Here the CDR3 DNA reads TGTGCCAGCACTACAGCGGGGGTGGCCCCCTACGAGCAGTACTTC.

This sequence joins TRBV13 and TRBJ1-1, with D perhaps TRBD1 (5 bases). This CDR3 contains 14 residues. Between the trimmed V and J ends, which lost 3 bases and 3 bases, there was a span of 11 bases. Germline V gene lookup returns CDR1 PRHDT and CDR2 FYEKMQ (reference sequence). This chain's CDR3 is CASSFGGEDTEAFF. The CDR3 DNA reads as TGTGCCAGCAGCTTTGGGGGGGAGGACACTGAAGCTTTCTTT.

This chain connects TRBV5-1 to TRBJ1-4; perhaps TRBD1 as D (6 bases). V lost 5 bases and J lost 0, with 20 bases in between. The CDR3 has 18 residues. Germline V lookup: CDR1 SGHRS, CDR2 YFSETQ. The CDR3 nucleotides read TGCGCCAGCAGTGAGTTTGGGGGCCGCGATGCAACTAATGAAAAACTGTTTTTT. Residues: CASSEFGGRDATNEKLFF.

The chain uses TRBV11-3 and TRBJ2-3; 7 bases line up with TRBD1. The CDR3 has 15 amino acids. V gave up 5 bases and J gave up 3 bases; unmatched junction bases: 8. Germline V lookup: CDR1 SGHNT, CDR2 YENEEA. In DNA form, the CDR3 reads TGTGCCAGCAGCCCTAGACAGGGTGCAACAGATACGCAGTATTTT. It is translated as CASSPRQGATDTQYF.

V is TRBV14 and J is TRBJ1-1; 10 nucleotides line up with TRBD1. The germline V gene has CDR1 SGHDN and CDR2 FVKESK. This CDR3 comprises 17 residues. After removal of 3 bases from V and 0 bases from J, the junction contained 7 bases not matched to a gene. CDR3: CASSHRPGTGVNTEAFF. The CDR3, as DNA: TGTGCCAGCAGCCACCGTCCCGGGACAGGGGTGAACACTGAAGCTTTCTTT. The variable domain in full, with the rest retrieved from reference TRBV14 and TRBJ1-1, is EAGVTQFPSHSVIEKGQTVTLRCDPISGHDNLYWYRRVMGKEIKFLLHFVKESKQDESGMPNNRFLAERTGGTYSTLKVQPAELEDSGVYFCASSHRPGTGVNTEAFFGQGTRLTVV.

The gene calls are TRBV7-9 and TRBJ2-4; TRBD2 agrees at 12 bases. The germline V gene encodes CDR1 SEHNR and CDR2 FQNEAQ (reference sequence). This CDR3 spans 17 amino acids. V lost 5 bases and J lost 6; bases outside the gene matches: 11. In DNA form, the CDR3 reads TGTGCCAGCAGCCCCCCCGGACTAGCGGGATGGGGAAACATTCAGTACTTC. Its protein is CASSPPGLAGWGNIQYF.

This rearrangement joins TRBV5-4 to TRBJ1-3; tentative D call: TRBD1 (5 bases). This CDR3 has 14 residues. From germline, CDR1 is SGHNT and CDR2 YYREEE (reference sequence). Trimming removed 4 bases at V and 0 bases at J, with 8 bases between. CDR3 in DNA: TGTGCCAGCAGCACCGGGGGCTCTGGAAACACCATATATTTT. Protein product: CASSTGGSGNTIYF.

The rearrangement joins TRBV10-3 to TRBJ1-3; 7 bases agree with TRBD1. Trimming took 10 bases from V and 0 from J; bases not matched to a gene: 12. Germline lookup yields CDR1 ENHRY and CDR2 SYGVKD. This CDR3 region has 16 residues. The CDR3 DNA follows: TGTGCCACCAAAGAGCGGGAGGGGGCCTCTGGAAACACCATATATTTT. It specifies CATKEREGASGNTIYF.